The 28 T cell receptor beta chains listed next were all sequenced from one sample in a study of blood T cell repertoires in COVID-19. Libraries were prepared by immunoSEQ multiplex PCR; TCRdb keeps only in-frame clonotypes and omits some of them. The sample comprises 200,000 to 250,000 clones, approximately 85% of which are singletons, and 5.2% rests with the top ten. The sample comprised peripheral blood. The receptors were gathered from a woman aged 70 to 79 with COVID-19, enrolled during active disease.

A few counts support this clone. This chain connects TRBV30 to TRBJ1-1; D is unclear. The germline CDR1 and CDR2 sequences are GTSNPN and SVGIG (reference sequence). V gave up 3 bases and J gave up 5 bases, with 19 bases separating them. The CDR3 runs 15 residues. The CDR3 bases are TGTGCCTGGAGCCTTCCCGGGGTCAGAGGAACTGAAGCTTTCTTT. Amino acid sequence: CAWSLPGVRGTEAFF.

The rearrangement joins TRBV6-2 or TRBV6-3 to TRBJ1-1; the D is unclear. With 4 bases removed from V and 4 bases from J, the gap between germline ends came to 10 bases. The CDR3 consists of 13 residues. Germline lookup yields CDR1 MNHEY and CDR2 SVGEGT. The CDR3 DNA sequence: TGTGCCAGCAGTTCCAATTGGGCCACTGAAGCTTTCTTT. This encodes CASSSNWATEAFF.

The V and J genes are TRBV9 and TRBJ2-7, with 10 bases identical to TRBD2. J lost 6 bases, V lost 4 bases, and 10 bases had no gene match. Per the germline V gene, CDR1 is SGDLS and CDR2 is YYNGEE. The CDR3 extends over 15 amino acids. The CDR3, as DNA: TGTGCCAGCAGCCTGCAACTAGCGGGAATCTCCGAGCAGTACTTC. This encodes CASSLQLAGISEQYF.

This clone was found a few times. The chain has TRBV19 and TRBJ1-2; maybe TRBD1 (6 bases). The CDR3 sequence is 16 residues long. Germline-derived CDR1 and CDR2 are LNHDA and SQIVND (reference sequence). V lost 7 bases and J 0 bases, leaving 18 bases between the germline ends. CDR3 region: CASIGPRQDSNYGYTF. Written as DNA, the CDR3 is TGTGCCAGTATTGGCCCGCGACAGGATTCTAACTATGGCTACACCTTC.

V and J are TRBV6-5 and TRBJ2-5; D may be TRBD2 (5 bases). The length of the CDR3 is 14 residues. V lost 0 bases and J lost 0, with 5 bases in between. The germline V gene encodes CDR1 MNHEY and CDR2 SVGAGI. The chain's CDR3 is CASSYSDYQETQYF. DNA of the CDR3: TGTGCCAGCAGTTACTCGGACTACCAAGAGACCCAGTACTTC.

The chain has TRBV2 and TRBJ1-6; a weak D match, TRBD1 (6 bases). CDR3 size: 16 residues. Per germline, CDR1 SNHLY and CDR2 FYNNEI. Deletions cut 3 bases from V and 7 bases from J, with 16 bases between. The CDR3 protein is CASSEVQQGRNSPLHF. The CDR3 nucleotides are TGTGCCAGCAGTGAGGTCCAACAGGGACGGAATTCACCCCTCCACTTT. The complete variable domain, with remaining parts taken from reference TRBV2 and TRBJ1-6, reads EPEVTQTPSHQVTQMGQEVILRCVPISNHLYFYWYRQILGQKVEFLVSFYNNEISEKSEIFDDQFSVERPDGSNFTLKIRSTKLEDSAMYFCASSEVQQGRNSPLHFGNGTRLTVT.

The J gene is TRBJ2-3, the V gene TRBV7-9, with TRBD1 as a possible D gene (6 bases). Trimming cost V 1 base and J 5 bases, with 13 bases left between them. This CDR3 spans 15 amino acids. Germline CDR1 SEHNR, CDR2 FQNEAQ (reference sequence). CDR3 protein: CASSLDGADRDTQYF. Here the CDR3 DNA reads TGTGCCAGCAGCTTAGATGGGGCGGACAGAGATACGCAGTATTTT.

This clone was observed once. The V call is TRBV24-1, the J call TRBJ2-1; no firm D call. Germline values: CDR1 KGHDR, CDR2 SFDVKD. The CDR3 totals 12 residues. Trimming stripped 3 bases from V and 4 bases from J, with 3 bases between. The CDR3 spells CATSDTYNEQFF. CDR3 nucleotide sequence: TGTGCCACCAGTGATACATACAATGAGCAGTTCTTC.

This chain uses TRBV18 with TRBJ1-2; no clear D. CDR1 and CDR2 (germline): KGHSH, LQKENI. V lost 2 bases to trimming and J lost 4 bases, with 11 bases between them. The CDR3 runs to 14 residues. CDR3 in DNA: TGTGCCAGCTCACCAGCGGGTTTAGGCTATGGCTACACCTTC. It is translated as CASSPAGLGYGYTF.

The V call is TRBV18, the J call TRBJ2-7; D call uncertain. The germline V gene encodes CDR1 KGHSH and CDR2 LQKENI. Trimming removed 0 bases from V and 4 bases from J, with 16 bases in between. The CDR3 runs 16 residues. DNA of the CDR3: TGTGCCAGCTCACCACCTCAAAGAGTCGCAGCGTACGAGCAGTACTTC. It encodes CASSPPQRVAAYEQYF.

The count of this clone is one. This chain uses TRBV29-1 with TRBJ2-1; 8 nucleotides agree with TRBD1. The V gene end was trimmed by 1 base and the J gene end by 9 bases; junction bases not matched to a gene: 8. CDR1 is SQVTM, CDR2 ANQGSEA, per germline. This CDR3 comprises 14 residues. CDR3 DNA sequence: TGCAGCGTTGAAGGTGGTCCAGGGGGCAGTGAGCAGTTCTTC. Translation: CSVEGGPGGSEQFF.

This chain links TRBV2 with TRBJ2-5; TRBD2 matches 9 bases. The CDR3 runs to 16 residues. Germline V CDR1 and CDR2: SNHLY, FYNNEI. Germline trimming cut 5 bases from V and 1 base from J; bases unmatched to any gene: 8. The CDR3 loop is CASSSPTSGAQETQYF. CDR3 coding DNA: TGTGCCAGCAGTTCACCGACTAGCGGAGCCCAAGAGACCCAGTACTTC. The entire variable domain, with the rest obtained from reference TRBV2 and TRBJ2-5, is as follows: EPEVTQTPSHQVTQMGQEVILRCVPISNHLYFYWYRQILGQKVEFLVSFYNNEISEKSEIFDDQFSVERPDGSNFTLKIRSTKLEDSAMYFCASSSPTSGAQETQYFGPGTRLLVL.

For the CDR3, the DNA is TGTGCCAGCAGCTTAGTGGGAGACTCTGGAAACACCATATATTTT. Protein sequence: CASSLVGDSGNTIYF. The chain joins TRBV7-2 to TRBJ1-3; D not certain. This CDR3 comprises 15 residues. The germline V and J ends were trimmed by 1 base and 0 bases, with 7 bases remaining between them. Germline CDR1 and CDR2: SGHTA and FQGNSA.

The chain is built from TRBV7-2 and TRBJ1-2; 11 bases map to TRBD1. V lost 5 bases, J lost 5 bases, and 7 bases stayed unmatched. The length of the CDR3 is 15 residues. Germline CDR1 reads SGHTA; CDR2 reads FQGNSA. The CDR3 is CASSQNRDRGYGYTF. CDR3 bases: TGTGCCAGCAGCCAGAACCGGGACAGGGGGTATGGCTACACCTTC.

This clone was found a few times. V gene TRBV7-9 combines with J gene TRBJ2-2; TRBD1 might be the D (5 bases). This CDR3 has 16 amino acids. V was cut by 3 bases and J by 4 bases, with 15 bases left in between. Germline V gene lookup returns CDR1 SEHNR and CDR2 FQNEAQ (reference sequence). The CDR3 protein is CASSFPTVQSTGELFF. DNA of the CDR3: TGTGCCAGCAGCTTCCCGACAGTCCAATCCACCGGGGAGCTGTTTTTT.

This sequence joins TRBV7-2 and TRBJ2-7; 7 nucleotides agree with TRBD1. This CDR3 has 13 residues. The germline V gene encodes CDR1 SGHTA and CDR2 FQGNSA. V shed 5 bases and J 13 bases; nucleotides not matched to a gene: 14. CDR3 residues: CASSQGVPGQNYF. CDR3 coding DNA: TGTGCCAGCAGCCAGGGGGTCCCGGGACAGAACTACTTC.

This rearrangement joins TRBV4-3 to TRBJ2-1, with D perhaps matching TRBD2 (5 bases). Germline V CDR1 and CDR2: LGHNA, YSLEER. This CDR3 region has 17 residues. The V end was cut by 0 bases, the J end by 6 bases, with 18 bases between. Written as DNA, the CDR3 is TGCGCCAGCAGCCAAGAAGTTGCCGGACTTAATCTCAATGAGCAGTTCTTC. Translated: CASSQEVAGLNLNEQFF.

V usage is TRBV19 and J usage is TRBJ1-6; TRBD1 matches 8 bases. Per germline, CDR1 LNHDA and CDR2 SQIVND (reference sequence). The CDR3 is 14 amino acids. The trim removed 5 bases at V and 6 bases at J, leaving 3 bases unmatched. DNA of the CDR3: TGTGCCAGTAGTTCTACAGGGGGTAATTCACCCCTCCACTTT. Protein product: CASSSTGGNSPLHF.

This chain uses TRBV15 with TRBJ1-4; 7 bases map to TRBD1. The length of the CDR3 is 16 residues. Looked up from germline, CDR1 is LNHNV and CDR2 is YYDKDF (reference sequence). Trimming removed 2 bases from V and 0 bases from J; junction bases left unmatched: 3. In DNA, the CDR3 is TGTGCCACCAGCAGAAGACAGGGCGCAACTAATGAAAAACTGTTTTTT. Protein product: CATSRRQGATNEKLFF.

The chain links TRBV5-1 to TRBJ2-7, with a weak D call TRBD1 (7 bases). V dropped 2 bases and J dropped 0 bases, with 12 bases sitting between them. The germline V gene has CDR1 SGHRS and CDR2 YFSETQ. This CDR3 contains 15 residues. The chain's CDR3 is CASSFSGGSSYEQYF. In DNA form, the CDR3 reads TGCGCCAGCAGCTTTTCAGGGGGGAGCTCCTACGAGCAGTACTTC.

This sequence joins TRBV4-3 and TRBJ1-3; 10 nucleotides match TRBD1. The CDR3 consists of 17 residues. V lost 1 base to trimming and J lost 2 bases; unmatched junction nucleotides: 5. Germline CDR1 LGHNA, CDR2 YSLEER. The CDR3 sequence is CASSQVAGTGAGNTIYF. Here the CDR3 DNA reads TGCGCCAGCAGCCAAGTGGCCGGGACAGGGGCTGGAAACACCATATATTTT.

The chain recombines TRBV2 with TRBJ1-2, with unresolved D. The CDR3 spans 13 residues. The germline V gene encodes CDR1 SNHLY and CDR2 FYNNEI. V was shortened by 7 bases and J by 8 bases, with 17 bases between the two germline ends. The CDR3 region has the DNA TGTGCCAGCATCAGAGGAGGCGACCGCGGCTACACCTTC. This sequence encodes CASIRGGDRGYTF.

V usage is TRBV9 and J usage is TRBJ2-2, with D unclear. Germline assignment: CDR1 SGDLS and CDR2 YYNGEE. This CDR3 is built from 16 residues. V was clipped by 0 bases and J by 6 bases, with 15 bases between them. For the CDR3, the DNA is TGTGCCAGCAGCGTAGGAAGACTGTTTGTTTCCGGGGAGCTGTTTTTT. Amino acid sequence: CASSVGRLFVSGELFF.

The J gene is TRBJ2-7, the V gene TRBV11-2; D remains unclear. The V gene's germline CDR1 is SGHAT and CDR2 FQNNGV. This CDR3 region has 11 residues. The V and J ends lost 5 bases and 4 bases respectively, with 6 bases between them. CDR3 sequence reads: CASSAQYEQYF. DNA of the CDR3: TGTGCCAGCAGCGCACAATACGAGCAGTACTTC.

The genes are TRBV5-1 and TRBJ1-1; D is perhaps TRBD1 (5 bases). In germline, CDR1 is SGHRS, CDR2 YFSETQ. V lost 4 bases to trimming and J lost 0 bases, with 16 bases between them. CDR3 size: 16 residues. CDR3 region: CASSPADGGMNTEAFF. DNA for the CDR3: TGCGCCAGCAGCCCGGCGGACGGGGGAATGAACACTGAAGCTTTCTTT.

The genes are TRBV2 and TRBJ2-5; 8 nucleotides line up with TRBD2. V gave up 4 bases and J gave up 5 bases; unmatched junction bases: 24. Germline V gives CDR1 SNHLY, CDR2 FYNNEI. This CDR3 comprises 20 residues. CDR3 in amino acids: CASSVSPGRGSQGNRETQYF. For the CDR3, the DNA is TGTGCCAGCAGTGTCTCTCCCGGGAGGGGATCTCAGGGAAATAGGGAGACCCAGTACTTC.

The rearrangement links TRBV10-3 to TRBJ1-1; TRBD1 might be the D (5 bases). Germline-derived CDR1 and CDR2 are ENHRY and SYGVKD. The CDR3 consists of 15 residues. V was cut by 2 bases and J by 5 bases, with 15 bases left in between. The CDR3 protein is CAISEVPRDQTEAFF. The CDR3 region has the DNA TGTGCCATCAGTGAGGTGCCCAGGGATCAGACTGAAGCTTTCTTT.

The rearrangement joins TRBV5-4 to TRBJ1-5; a weak D match, TRBD1 (6 bases). The V and J ends lost 4 bases and 1 base respectively, with 9 bases between them. This CDR3 region has 14 residues. Germline CDR1 and CDR2: SGHNT and YYREEE (reference sequence). CDR3 coding DNA: TGTGCCAGCAGCATTCAGGGGAGCAATCAGCCCCAGCATTTT. Its protein is CASSIQGSNQPQHF. Variable domain in full (rest from reference TRBV5-4 and TRBJ1-5): ETGVTQSPTHLIKTRGQQVTLRCSSQSGHNTVSWYQQALGQGPQFIFQYYREEENGRGNFPPRFSGLQFPNYSSELNVNALELDDSALYLCASSIQGSNQPQHFGDGTRLSIL.